Shown below are 21 T cell receptor beta chains from a single sample sequenced in a study of blood T cell repertoires in COVID-19. Profiled with immunoSEQ multiplex PCR; TCRdb holds only in-frame clones, not every one. The table includes about 130,000 clones, over 60% detected once. Sequenced material: peripheral blood. Receptor source: a man in his forties with active or convalescent COVID-19.

This clone has ten or more counts. This rearrangement joins TRBV11-2 to TRBJ2-7, with D perhaps matching TRBD1 (6 bases). CDR1 and CDR2 (germline): SGHAT, FQNNGV. CDR3 length: 16 amino acids. V lost 0 bases to trimming and J lost 2 bases, with 14 bases between them. CDR3 sequence reads: CASSLELTGHTYEQYF. CDR3 sequence (DNA): TGTGCCAGCAGCTTAGAATTGACAGGACACACCTACGAGCAGTACTTC. The whole variable domain, remainder taken from reference TRBV11-2 and TRBJ2-7, is EAGVAQSPRYKIIEKRQSVAFWCNPISGHATLYWYQQILGQGPKLLIQFQNNGVVDDSQLPKDRFSAERLKGVDSTLKIQPAKLEDSAVYLCASSLELTGHTYEQYFGPGTRLTVT.

The V and J genes are TRBV10-2 and TRBJ2-5; 8 positions agree with TRBD1. V lost 6 bases and J lost 9; bases outside the gene matches: 15. Germline V gene lookup returns CDR1 WSHSY and CDR2 SAAADI. This CDR3 is built from 15 residues. The CDR3 reads CASSRVQGARGAQYF. CDR3 coding DNA: TGCGCCAGCAGCAGGGTCCAGGGGGCCCGGGGTGCCCAGTACTTC.

This chain joins TRBV6-5 and TRBJ1-1; D unresolved. The ends were cut back, 3 bases at V and 5 bases at J, with 13 bases in the middle. CDR3 length: 14 amino acids. Germline CDR1 and CDR2: MNHEY and SVGAGI. This CDR3 is CASSYRTTMTEAFF. CDR3 coding DNA: TGTGCCAGCAGTTATCGCACAACGATGACTGAAGCTTTCTTT.

In its sample, this clone was seen once. The V call is TRBV30, the J call TRBJ2-3, with 8 bases that match TRBD1. Looked up from germline, CDR1 is GTSNPN and CDR2 is SVGIG (reference sequence). CDR3 length equals 14 residues. The ends lost 4 bases at V and 2 bases at J; junction bases unmatched: 5. This chain's CDR3 is CAWNQGANTDTQYF. The DNA of the CDR3 is TGTGCCTGGAATCAGGGGGCTAACACAGATACGCAGTATTTT.

In this sample, this clone turned up a few times. The gene calls are TRBV7-9 and TRBJ1-2; D is unresolved. Germline V gene data show CDR1 as SEHNR and CDR2 as FQNEAQ (reference sequence). Trimming shortened V by 2 bases and J by 6 bases, and 7 bases separated the two germline ends. This CDR3 comprises 12 residues. CDR3 protein: CASSLQQNGYTF. The CDR3 coding sequence is TGTGCCAGCAGCTTACAACAGAATGGCTACACCTTC.

The genes are TRBV6-5 and TRBJ1-5, with a weak D call TRBD1 (6 bases). The V end lost 6 bases, the J end lost 6 bases, and 18 bases lay between the germline ends. Germline assignment: CDR1 MNHEY and CDR2 SVGAGI. This CDR3 is 15 amino acids long. CDR3 in amino acids: CASREWGGASQPQHF. The CDR3 region has the DNA TGTGCCAGCAGGGAGTGGGGGGGGGCCAGTCAGCCCCAGCATTTT.

This clone was counted only a few times. The rearrangement links TRBV12-3 or TRBV12-4 to TRBJ2-7; weak D call: TRBD1 (6 bases). CDR3 length: 13 amino acids. Between the trimmed V and J ends, which lost 3 bases and 3 bases, there was a span of 9 bases. The CDR3 DNA reads as TGTGCCAGCAGTTTTACAGGGTACTACGAGCAGTACTTC. Translation: CASSFTGYYEQYF.

The rearrangement uses TRBV19 and TRBJ1-6; weak D call: TRBD1 (6 bases). Germline V gene sequence: CDR1 LNHDA, CDR2 SQIVND (reference sequence). The ends were cut back, 6 bases at V and 7 bases at J, with 19 bases in the middle. This CDR3 has 16 residues. CDR3 coding DNA: TGTGCCAGTAGGCCCCAAGGTGGGGGCCTCAATTCACCCCTCCACTTT. It codes for CASRPQGGGLNSPLHF.

This chain uses TRBV19 with TRBJ1-1; 7 nucleotides align to TRBD1. V lost 7 bases, J lost 2 bases, and 7 bases stayed unmatched. Germline V CDR1 and CDR2: LNHDA, SQIVND (reference sequence). The CDR3 length is 14 residues. The CDR3 sequence is CASTPGTVNTEAFF. CDR3 bases: TGTGCCAGTACCCCGGGGACAGTTAACACTGAAGCTTTCTTT.

The DNA of the CDR3 is TGCGCCAGCAGCTTGGCCCTCAACACTGAAGCTTTCTTT. Amino acids: CASSLALNTEAFF. The J gene is TRBJ1-1, the V gene TRBV5-1, with D hard to call. CDR1 SGHRS and CDR2 YFSETQ come from the germline V gene. The CDR3 is 13 amino acids. The V end lost 0 bases, the J end lost 2 bases, and 5 bases lay between the germline ends.

The J gene is TRBJ1-1, the V gene TRBV4-1; D might be TRBD1 (6 bases). V lost 4 bases to trimming and J lost 5 bases, with 14 bases between them. Germline V gene sequence: CDR1 MGHRA, CDR2 YSYEKL. The CDR3 spans 14 residues. Here the CDR3 reads CASSPQTGRTEAFF. CDR3 nucleotides: TGCGCCAGCAGCCCTCAGACAGGTCGTACTGAAGCTTTCTTT.

This chain joins TRBV30 and TRBJ1-1; D is possibly TRBD1 (5 bases). Germline V CDR1 and CDR2: GTSNPN, SVGIG (reference sequence). V lost 7 bases, J lost 6 bases, and 24 bases lay in between. There are 15 residues in the CDR3. The CDR3 sequence: CALTRRGLVGAEAFF. The CDR3 DNA reads TGTGCCTTGACGCGTCGGGGACTAGTTGGAGCTGAAGCTTTCTTT.

In the case of this clone: This sample also contains other DNA sequences that code for the same CDR3. The chain joins TRBV10-3 to TRBJ1-1; TRBD1 matches at 7 bases. Germline V gene sequence: CDR1 ENHRY, CDR2 SYGVKD. Trimming removed 5 bases from V and 0 bases from J; junction bases left unmatched: 6. This CDR3 is built from 15 residues. CDR3 loop: CAISRTGDMNTEAFF. CDR3 bases: TGTGCCATCAGTAGAACAGGGGACATGAACACTGAAGCTTTCTTT.

The genes are TRBV27 and TRBJ1-6, with D perhaps TRBD1 (6 bases). Per germline, CDR1 MNHEY and CDR2 SMNVEV (reference sequence). V was shortened by 4 bases and J by 1 base, with 14 bases between the two germline ends. The CDR3 has 17 amino acids. CDR3 residues: CASSSTGRGSYNSPLHF. CDR3 bases: TGTGCCAGCAGTTCTACAGGGCGGGGGTCCTATAATTCACCCCTCCACTTT.

This clone was detected once. The CDR3 reads CATSVSGGPGELFF. The CDR3 DNA is TGTGCCACCAGTGTATCAGGGGGACCCGGGGAGCTGTTTTTT. The chain has TRBV24-1 and TRBJ2-2, with 7 bases fitting TRBD1. CDR1 is KGHDR, CDR2 SFDVKD, per germline. The V and J ends lost 5 bases and 6 bases, in that order; junction bases with no gene match: 5. The CDR3 runs to 14 residues.

V usage is TRBV2 and J usage is TRBJ2-5, with D tentatively TRBD2 (5 bases). V was shortened by 2 bases and J by 5 bases, with 9 bases between the two germline ends. In germline, CDR1 is SNHLY, CDR2 FYNNEI. CDR3 length: 13 residues. CDR3 loop: CASSELAEETQYF. As DNA, the CDR3 is TGTGCCAGCAGTGAACTAGCCGAGGAGACCCAGTACTTC.

The V gene is TRBV4-2, the J gene TRBJ2-3; 11 nucleotides agree with TRBD2. Per the germline V gene, CDR1 is LGHNA and CDR2 is YNFKEQ. CDR3 length: 16 amino acids. Germline trimming cut 0 bases from V and 4 bases from J; bases unmatched to any gene: 3. The CDR3 DNA reads as TGTGCCAGCAGCCAAGATTTAGCGGGGGGGCCAGATACGCAGTATTTT. This codes for CASSQDLAGGPDTQYF.

The rearrangement joins TRBV9 to TRBJ1-6; D is unresolved. The CDR3 consists of 15 residues. Germline V gene lookup returns CDR1 SGDLS and CDR2 YYNGEE. V lost 1 base and J lost 3, with 8 bases in between. The CDR3 loop is CASSVFSDYNSPLHF. The DNA for the CDR3 is TGTGCCAGCAGCGTATTTTCAGACTATAATTCACCCCTCCACTTT. The full variable domain, its missing parts supplied by reference TRBV9 and TRBJ1-6, is DSGVTQTPKHLITATGQRVTLRCSPRSGDLSVYWYQQSLDQGLQFLIQYYNGEERAKGNILERFSAQQFPDLHSELNLSSLELGDSALYFCASSVFSDYNSPLHFGNGTRLTVT.

The chain recombines TRBV2 with TRBJ1-2, with D possibly being TRBD1 (6 bases). There are 14 residues in the CDR3. Trimming removed 6 bases at V and 2 bases at J, with 13 bases between. From germline, CDR1 is SNHLY and CDR2 FYNNEI. The DNA for the CDR3 is TGTGCCAGCAGCTCCGGACAGATCAACTATGGCTACACCTTC. It encodes CASSSGQINYGYTF.

This clone turned up a few times. CDR3 region: CASSRPVSEGSEQFF. CDR3 DNA: TGTGCCAGCAGCCGACCCGTTTCGGAGGGGAGTGAGCAGTTCTTC. The rearrangement joins TRBV11-2 to TRBJ2-1; TRBD2 might be the D (6 bases). The germline V gene has CDR1 SGHAT and CDR2 FQNNGV. The CDR3 is 15 residues long. V shed 5 bases and J shed 9 bases, with 20 bases lying between them.

The chain is built from TRBV5-1 and TRBJ2-1, with TRBD2 identical over 11 bases. This CDR3 is built from 16 residues. The V gene end was trimmed by 1 base and the J gene end by 9 bases; junction bases not matched to a gene: 9. Germline CDR1 reads SGHRS; CDR2 reads YFSETQ. CDR3 loop: CASSLWLAGGLGEQFF. The DNA of the CDR3 is TGCGCCAGCAGCTTGTGGCTAGCGGGAGGATTAGGTGAGCAGTTCTTC.